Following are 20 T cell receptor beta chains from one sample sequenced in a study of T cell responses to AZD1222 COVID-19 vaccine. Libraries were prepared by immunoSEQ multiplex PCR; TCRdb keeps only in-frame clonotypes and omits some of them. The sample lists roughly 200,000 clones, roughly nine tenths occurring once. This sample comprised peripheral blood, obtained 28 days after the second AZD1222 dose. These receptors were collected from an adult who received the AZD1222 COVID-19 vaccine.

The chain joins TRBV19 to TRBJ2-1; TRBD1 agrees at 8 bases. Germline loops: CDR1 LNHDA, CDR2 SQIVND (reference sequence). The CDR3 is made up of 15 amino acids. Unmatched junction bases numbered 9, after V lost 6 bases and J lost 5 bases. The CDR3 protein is CASSLRGLGNNEQFF. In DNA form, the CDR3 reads TGTGCCAGTAGCCTCAGGGGGCTCGGGAACAATGAGCAGTTCTTC.

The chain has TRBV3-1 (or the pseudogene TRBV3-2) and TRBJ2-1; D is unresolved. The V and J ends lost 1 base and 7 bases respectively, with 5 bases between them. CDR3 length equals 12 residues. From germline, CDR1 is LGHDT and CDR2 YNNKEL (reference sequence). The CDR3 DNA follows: TGTGCCAGCAGCCAAGCCGGGAATGAGCAGTTCTTC. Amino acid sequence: CASSQAGNEQFF.

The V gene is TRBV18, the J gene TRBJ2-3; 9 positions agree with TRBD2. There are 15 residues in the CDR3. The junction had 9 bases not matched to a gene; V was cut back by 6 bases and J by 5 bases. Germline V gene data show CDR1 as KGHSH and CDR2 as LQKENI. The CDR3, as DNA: TGTGCCAGCTCCCCGGGCTCTAGCGGGATAGATACGCAGTATTTT. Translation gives CASSPGSSGIDTQYF.

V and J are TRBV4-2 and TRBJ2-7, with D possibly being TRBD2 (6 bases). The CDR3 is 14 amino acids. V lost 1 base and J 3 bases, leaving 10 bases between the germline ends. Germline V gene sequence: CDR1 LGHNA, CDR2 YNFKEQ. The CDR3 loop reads CASSQAGEFYEQYF. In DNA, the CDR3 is TGTGCCAGCAGCCAAGCGGGGGAATTCTACGAGCAGTACTTC.

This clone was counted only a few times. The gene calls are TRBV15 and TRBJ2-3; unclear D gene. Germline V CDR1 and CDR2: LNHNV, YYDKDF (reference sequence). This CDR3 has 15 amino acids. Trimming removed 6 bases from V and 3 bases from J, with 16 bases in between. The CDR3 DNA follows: TGTGCCACCAGTCTGGACGGGTCCGCGACAGATACGCAGTATTTT. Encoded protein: CATSLDGSATDTQYF.

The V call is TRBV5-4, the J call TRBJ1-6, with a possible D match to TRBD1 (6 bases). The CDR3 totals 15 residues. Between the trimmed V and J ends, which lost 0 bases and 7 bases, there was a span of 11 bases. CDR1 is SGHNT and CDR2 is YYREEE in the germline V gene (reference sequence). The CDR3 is CASSLAGQINSPLHF. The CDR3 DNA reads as TGTGCCAGCAGCTTGGCAGGACAGATAAATTCACCCCTCCACTTT. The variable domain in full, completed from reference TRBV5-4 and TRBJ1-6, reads ETGVTQSPTHLIKTRGQQVTLRCSSQSGHNTVSWYQQALGQGPQFIFQYYREEENGRGNFPPRFSGLQFPNYSSELNVNALELDDSALYLCASSLAGQINSPLHFGNGTRLTVT.

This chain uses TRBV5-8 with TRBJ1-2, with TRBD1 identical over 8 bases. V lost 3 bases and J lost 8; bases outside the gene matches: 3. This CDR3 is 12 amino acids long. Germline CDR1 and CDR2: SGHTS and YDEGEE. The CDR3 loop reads CASSWTGIGYTF. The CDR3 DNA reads TGTGCCAGCAGCTGGACAGGGATCGGCTACACCTTC. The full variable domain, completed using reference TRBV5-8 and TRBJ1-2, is EAGVTQSPTHLIKTRGQQATLRCSPISGHTSVYWYQQALGLGLQFLLWYDEGEERNRGNFPPRFSGRQFPNYSSELNVNALELEDSALYLCASSWTGIGYTFGSGTRLTVV.

The CDR3, as DNA: TGCGCCAGCAGCCAAGTTGGGCGGTTCTCTGGAAACACCATATATTTT. This sequence encodes CASSQVGRFSGNTIYF. The rearrangement links TRBV4-1 to TRBJ1-3; D uncertain. There are 16 residues in the CDR3. Germline CDR1 reads MGHRA; CDR2 reads YSYEKL. V lost 1 base and J 0 bases, leaving 10 bases between the germline ends.

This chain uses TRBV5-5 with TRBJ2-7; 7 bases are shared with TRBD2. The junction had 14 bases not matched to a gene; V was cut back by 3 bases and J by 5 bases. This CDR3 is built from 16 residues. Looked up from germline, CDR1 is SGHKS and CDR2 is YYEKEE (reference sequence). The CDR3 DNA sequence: TGTGCCAGCAGCTCTATTGGGGGACTAAGTAGTAACGAGCAGTACTTC. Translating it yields CASSSIGGLSSNEQYF.

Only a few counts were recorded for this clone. CDR3 nucleotide sequence: TGCGCCAGCAGCTTGTTTGCCCTAGCGGGGGGTTCGGGAAATGAGCAGTTCTTC. Encoded protein: CASSLFALAGGSGNEQFF. This rearrangement joins TRBV5-1 to TRBJ2-1, with 11 bases lining up with TRBD2. Trimming cost V 1 base and J 7 bases; bases outside gene matches: 13. The CDR3 contains 18 residues. CDR1 and CDR2 (germline): SGHRS, YFSETQ.

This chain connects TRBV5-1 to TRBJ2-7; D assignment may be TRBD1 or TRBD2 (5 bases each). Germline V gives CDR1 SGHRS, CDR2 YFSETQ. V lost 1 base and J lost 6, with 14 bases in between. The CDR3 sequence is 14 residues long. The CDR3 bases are TGCGCCAGCAGCTTGCTGTCCGGGACGGGCGAGCAGTACTTC. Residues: CASSLLSGTGEQYF.

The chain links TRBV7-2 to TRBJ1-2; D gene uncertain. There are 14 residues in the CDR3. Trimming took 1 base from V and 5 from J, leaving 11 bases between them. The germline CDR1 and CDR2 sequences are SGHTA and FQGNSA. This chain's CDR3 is CASSLVVLGYGYTF. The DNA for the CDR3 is TGTGCCAGCAGCTTAGTAGTTCTGGGGTATGGCTACACCTTC.

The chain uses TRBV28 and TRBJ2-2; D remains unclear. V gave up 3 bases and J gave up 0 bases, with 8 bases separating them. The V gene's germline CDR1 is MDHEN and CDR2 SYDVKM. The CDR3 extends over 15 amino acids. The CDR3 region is CASSFVTSNTGELFF. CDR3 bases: TGTGCCAGCAGTTTCGTGACATCGAACACCGGGGAGCTGTTTTTT.

CDR3 in DNA: TGTGCCAGCAGCCAAGGAGGGGGTCTCAATCAGCCCCAGCATTTT. Amino acid sequence: CASSQGGGLNQPQHF. J is TRBJ1-5 and V is TRBV3-1 (or the pseudogene TRBV3-2); D possibly corresponds to TRBD1 (6 bases). From germline, CDR1 is LGHDT and CDR2 YNNKEL (reference sequence). Trimming left V 1 base short and J 3 bases short, with 10 bases between. The CDR3 length is 15 residues.

CDR3 sequence reads: CASSRARSDTQYF. The CDR3, as DNA: TGTGCCAGTAGTAGGGCTCGATCAGATACGCAGTATTTT. J is TRBJ2-3 and V is TRBV19; unclear D gene. The CDR3 contains 13 residues. Trimming cost V 4 bases and J 4 bases, with 9 bases left between them. CDR1 LNHDA and CDR2 SQIVND come from the germline V gene (reference sequence).

CDR3 DNA: TGCAGCGCCAGAGGACTCAAAAATTCCGGAAACATTCAGTACTTC. Translated, it gives CSARGLKNSGNIQYF. The rearrangement links TRBV29-1 to TRBJ2-4; perhaps TRBD2 as D (5 bases). Germline values: CDR1 SQVTM, CDR2 ANQGSEA. This CDR3 spans 15 amino acids. V lost 7 bases, J lost 6 bases, and 22 bases lay in between.

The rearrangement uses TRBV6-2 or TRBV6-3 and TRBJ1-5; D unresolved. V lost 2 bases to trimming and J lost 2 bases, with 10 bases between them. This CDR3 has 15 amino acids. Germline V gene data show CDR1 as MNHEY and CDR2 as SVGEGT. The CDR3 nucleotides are TGTGCCAGCAGTTACAGTACTCGTGGCAATCAGCCCCAGCATTTT. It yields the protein CASSYSTRGNQPQHF.

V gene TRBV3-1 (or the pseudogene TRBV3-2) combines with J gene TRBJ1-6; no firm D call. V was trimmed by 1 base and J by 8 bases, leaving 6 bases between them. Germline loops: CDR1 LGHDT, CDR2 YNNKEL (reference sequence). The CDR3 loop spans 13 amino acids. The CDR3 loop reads CASSQALDSPLHF. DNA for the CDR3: TGTGCCAGCAGCCAAGCGCTGGATTCACCCCTCCACTTT.

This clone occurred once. The CDR3 DNA follows: TGTGCCAGCAGGATCCAGGGGGCTGGAAACACCATATATTTT. It codes for CASRIQGAGNTIYF. This chain joins TRBV6-5 and TRBJ1-3; 7 nucleotides agree with TRBD1. The germline V gene has CDR1 MNHEY and CDR2 SVGAGI. The trim removed 6 bases at V and 2 bases at J, leaving 4 bases unmatched. The CDR3 loop spans 14 amino acids.

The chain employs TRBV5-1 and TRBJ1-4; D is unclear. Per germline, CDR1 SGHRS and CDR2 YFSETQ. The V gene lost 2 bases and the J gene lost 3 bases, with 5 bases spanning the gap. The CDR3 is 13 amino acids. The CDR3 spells CASSFRPNEKLFF. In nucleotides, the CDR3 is TGCGCCAGCAGCTTCCGCCCTAATGAAAAACTGTTTTTT.